The T cell receptor beta chain under discussion was sequenced for a study of PD-1 blockade in classical Hodgkin lymphoma. Points on this clone: The antigen remains unidentified.

Study findings and constraints: With CD4+ cells, TCR diversity rose significantly by C4D1, but not with CD8+ cells. Those achieving complete response showed baseline diversity like newly diagnosed patients. Newly diagnosed patients had baseline TCR diversity that was reportedly lower than that of healthy donors. Repertoire differences have undefined causes, possibly disease activity or prior therapy.

Produced via immunoSEQ multiplex PCR; TCRdb's table is partial and in-frame only. The sample records under 30,000 clones, 70% to 80% being singletons. All patients relapsed after autologous stem cell transplantation, and brentuximab vedotin exposure varied. Starting with thawed PBMCs, CD4+ T cells were purified by magnetic negative selection. The germline CDR1 and CDR2 sequences are GTSNPN and SVGIG (reference sequence). The V end was cut by 1 base, the J end by 6 bases, with 13 bases between. The CDR3 is made up of 15 amino acids. This chain connects TRBV30 to TRBJ1-6; tentative D call: TRBD1 (5 bases). This TCR was sampled from a human donor with classical Hodgkin lymphoma. The source was CD4+ T cells from blood, collected at baseline. CDR3: CAWSGRTRANSPLHF. The CDR3 region has the DNA TGTGCCTGGAGTGGCAGGACAAGGGCTAATTCACCCCTCCACTTT.